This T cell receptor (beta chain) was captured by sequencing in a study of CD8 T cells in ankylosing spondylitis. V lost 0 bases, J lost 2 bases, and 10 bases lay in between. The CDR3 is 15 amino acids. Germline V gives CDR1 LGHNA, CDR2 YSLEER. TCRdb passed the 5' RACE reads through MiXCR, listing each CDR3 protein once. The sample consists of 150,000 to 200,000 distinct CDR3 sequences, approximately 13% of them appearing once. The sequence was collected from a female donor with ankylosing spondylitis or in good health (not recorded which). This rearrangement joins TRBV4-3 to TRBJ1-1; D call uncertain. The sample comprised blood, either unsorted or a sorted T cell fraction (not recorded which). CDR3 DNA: TGCGCCAGCAGCCAAGAGCCCAGCGGTAACACTGAAGCTTTCTTT. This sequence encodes CASSQEPSGNTEAFF.